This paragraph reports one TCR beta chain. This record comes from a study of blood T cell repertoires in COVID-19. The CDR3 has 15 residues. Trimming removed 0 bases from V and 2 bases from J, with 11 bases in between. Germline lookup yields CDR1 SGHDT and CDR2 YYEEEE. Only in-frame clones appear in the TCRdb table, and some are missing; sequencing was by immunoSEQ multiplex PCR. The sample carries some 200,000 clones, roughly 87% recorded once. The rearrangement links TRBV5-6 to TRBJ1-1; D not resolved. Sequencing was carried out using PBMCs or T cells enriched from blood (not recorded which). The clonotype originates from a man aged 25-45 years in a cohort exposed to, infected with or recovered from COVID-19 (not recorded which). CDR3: CASSLARQDNTEAFF. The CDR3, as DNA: TGTGCCAGCAGCTTGGCCAGGCAGGATAACACTGAAGCTTTCTTT. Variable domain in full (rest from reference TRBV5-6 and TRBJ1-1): DAGVTQSPTHLIKTRGQQVTLRCSPKSGHDTVSWYQQALGQGPQFIFQYYEEEERQRGNFPDRFSGHQFPNYSSELNVNALLLGDSALYLCASSLARQDNTEAFFGQGTRLTVV.